A selection of T cell receptor beta chains follows, all from one sample in a study of blood T cell repertoires in COVID-19. The assay was immunoSEQ multiplex PCR, and TCRdb's table has in-frame clones only and misses some. The table includes roughly 150,000 clones, roughly three quarters detected once. Sequenced input: peripheral blood. These receptors were collected from a man between 60 and 75 years old with acute or convalescent COVID-19. Each CDR3 is given with its conserved first and last residue. The D gene is left open where the match is weak. Part of the rows lack a size; the others show once, few, many or a class for expanded clones.

abundance	j_gene	d_gene	v_gene	CDR3nt	CDR3aa
NA	TRBJ1-2	NA	TRBV30	TGTGCCTGGGGACAGTCCTATGGCTACACCTTC	CAWGQSYGYTF
NA	TRBJ2-7	TRBD2	TRBV5-1	TGCGCCAGCAGCATACCTCAGACTAGCGGCCAGGGAGAGCAGTACTTC	CASSIPQTSGQGEQYF
medium-sized	TRBJ2-7	NA	TRBV28	TGTGCCAGCAGTTTCAGTGGGAGTACGAGGGAGCAGTACTTC	CASSFSGSTREQYF
few	TRBJ1-3	NA	TRBV6-5	TGTGCCAGCAAGGAAGGGGGGGGTGGAAACACCATATATTTT	CASKEGGGGNTIYF
NA	TRBJ1-1	NA	TRBV10-1	TGCGCCAGCAGTGTACAGACGAACACTGAAGCTTTCTTT	CASSVQTNTEAFF
NA	TRBJ2-3	TRBD2	TRBV6-5	TGTGCCAGCAGTTACTCCCCGAGCGGGAAGGATACGCAGTATTTT	CASSYSPSGKDTQYF
once	TRBJ2-3	TRBD2	TRBV28	TGTGCCAGCAGCTCCGGGACTAGCGGGTTAGGAGGGGATACGCAGTATTTT	CASSSGTSGLGGDTQYF
NA	TRBJ2-7	NA	TRBV9	TGTGCCAGCAGCGCTCACCCCGGGACAAGCGACGAGCAGTACTTC	CASSAHPGTSDEQYF
NA	TRBJ1-2	NA	TRBV19	TGTGCCAGTAGCACCCGCAGGGCCAGTATGAACTATGGCTACACCTTC	CASSTRRASMNYGYTF
once	TRBJ2-6	NA	TRBV28	TGTGCCAGCAGTTTAGCCAGCTCTGGGGCCAACGTCCTGACTTTC	CASSLASSGANVLTF
NA	TRBJ1-1	NA	TRBV28	TGTGCCAGCAGTCGACAGTGGAACACTGAAGCTTTCTTT	CASSRQWNTEAFF
NA	TRBJ2-3	NA	TRBV19	TGTGCCAGTAGTACCTCCTACAGGGACCTCACAGATACGCAGTATTTT	CASSTSYRDLTDTQYF
NA	TRBJ2-3	TRBD2	TRBV5-4	TGTGCCAGCAGCCCACGACTAGCGGGAGGCCCAGATACGCAGTATTTT	CASSPRLAGGPDTQYF
NA	TRBJ1-2	NA	TRBV28	TGTGCCTCTGGGGGCGCATCCAACTATGGCTACACCTTC	CASGGASNYGYTF
few	TRBJ2-5	TRBD2	TRBV4-1	TGCGCCAGCAGCAGACTAGCGGGAGAGACCCAGTACTTC	CASSRLAGETQYF
NA	TRBJ1-3	NA	TRBV27	TGTGCCAGCAGTGCGTTTATCGGGGGAAACACCATATATTTT	CASSAFIGGNTIYF
NA	TRBJ2-1	NA	TRBV3-1/TRBV3-2	TGTGCCAGCAGCCAAGATAAGGGAGTGATCTCTGAGCAGTTCTTC	CASSQDKGVISEQFF
NA	TRBJ2-4	TRBD2	TRBV3-1/TRBV3-2	TGTGCCAGCAGCCCCTTAGCGGGATTAGCCAAAAACATTCAGTACTTC	CASSPLAGLAKNIQYF